This T cell receptor (beta chain) was sequenced during a study of T cells in tuberculosis. Overall study findings and caveats: The TCR-beta difference was not significant; alpha differences partly reflected length.

Data came from immunoSEQ multiplex PCR; TCRdb stores just in-frame clones and leaves some out. The sample lists 6,500 to 8,000 clones, roughly 94% occurring once. A word on this clone: Its antigen remains unknown.

The TCR sequence derives from an adult with tuberculosis. Material for sequencing was PBMCs.

CDR3 nucleotide sequence: TGTGCCAGCAGCCAAGACAGGGGGCGAGGCTACACCTTC. Its translation is CASSQDRGRGYTF. The rearrangement uses TRBV4-2 and TRBJ1-2, with 8 bases aligning to TRBD1. The CDR3 extends over 13 amino acids. Germline CDR1 LGHNA, CDR2 YNFKEQ. V was pared by 0 bases and J by 8 bases, with 2 bases of the junction left unmatched.